This T cell receptor beta chain emerged from a study of early T cells in non-severe SARS-CoV-2 infection. Study-wide background: The study sequenced bulk RNA from unsorted whole blood, with chains unpaired.

Germline CDR1 and CDR2: SEHNR and FQNEAQ (reference sequence). Trimming pared 1 base from V and 6 bases from J, leaving 12 bases between. The CDR3 is 14 amino acids. TCRdb passed the 5' RACE reads through MiXCR, listing each CDR3 protein once. Among 75,000 to 100,000 distinct CDR3 sequences listed, 11% to 15% were seen once. The sequence came from an adult who was a healthcare worker with PCR-confirmed SARS-CoV-2 infection or an uninfected control (not recorded which). The sample was whole blood. The chain links TRBV7-9 to TRBJ1-1, with a possible D match to TRBD1 (6 bases). The CDR3 coding sequence is TGTGCCAGCAGCTTAGAATCAGGGGCTGCTGAAGCTTTCTTT. Translating it yields CASSLESGAAEAFF.